The clone carrying this T cell receptor (beta chain) is a singleton in its sample. The data originate from a study of blood T cell repertoires in COVID-19. Background on the study: In each case, the material was cDNA or gDNA derived from T cells, B-cell-depleted T cells, or PBMCs.

As processed by the authors: Scientists estimated how many nucleated cells there were by amplifying reference gene primers. TCRdb keeps only in-frame clones here, not all; method: immunoSEQ multiplex PCR. V, J and clone size reflect that table, while D and trimming were determined from the DNA. The table lists fewer than 500,000 clones, about 85% of them singletons. Recruits, aged roughly 18 to 90 years, lived in 24 US areas. Participants' own reports of clinical history determined their cohort assignment. Trimming at V came to 3 bases and at J to 0 bases, leaving 7 bases not matched to a gene. Germline CDR1 reads GTSNPN; CDR2 reads SVGIG (reference sequence). This CDR3 region has 16 residues.

This clonotype was sampled from a woman in her late teens or twenties with acute COVID-19. Specimen: PBMCs or T cells enriched from blood (not recorded which). The chain recombines TRBV30 with TRBJ1-3, with 8 nucleotides matching TRBD1. The CDR3 sequence: CAWSPWDRSSGNTIYF. The CDR3, as DNA: TGTGCCTGGAGCCCTTGGGACAGGAGCTCTGGAAACACCATATATTTT.